This passage covers 23 T cell receptor beta chains from one sample sequenced in a study of PD-L1 blockade in urothelial cancer. This sample's time point: pretreatment peripheral blood. Assay: immunoSEQ multiplex PCR; the TCRdb copy retains only in-frame clones and omits some. In the table there are around 66,000 clones, approximately 80% of which are singletons. Sequences were derived from PBMCs, sampled around atezolizumab (anti-PD-L1) treatment. These receptors all come from a man aged 70-80 years with urothelial cancer.

The chain employs TRBV6-5 and TRBJ1-4; no clear D gene. Germline lookup yields CDR1 MNHEY and CDR2 SVGAGI. CDR3 length: 12 amino acids. Trimming pared 2 bases from V and 7 bases from J, leaving 5 bases between. CDR3 nucleotide sequence: TGTGCCAGCAGTTACGGAGGTGAAAAACTGTTTTTT. The encoded protein is CASSYGGEKLFF.

V usage is TRBV11-3 and J usage is TRBJ1-1, with 7 bases fitting TRBD1. Germline lookup yields CDR1 SGHNT and CDR2 YENEEA. V shed 0 bases and J 3 bases; nucleotides not matched to a gene: 1. The length of the CDR3 is 14 residues. The CDR3 sequence: CASSLETGDTEAFF. The CDR3 nucleotides read TGTGCCAGCAGCTTAGAAACAGGGGACACTGAAGCTTTCTTT.

The rearrangement uses TRBV6-5 and TRBJ2-1; D may be TRBD1 (5 bases). Trimming cost V 0 bases and J 11 bases, with 8 bases left between them. CDR1 is MNHEY, CDR2 SVGAGI, per germline. CDR3 length: 12 residues. Here the CDR3 reads CASSYSGLKQFF. CDR3 in DNA: TGTGCCAGCAGTTACTCGGGGCTTAAGCAGTTCTTC.

This rearrangement joins TRBV2 to TRBJ1-2; a weak D match, TRBD1 (5 bases). CDR1 and CDR2 from the germline V gene are SNHLY and FYNNEI. Trimming cost V 3 bases and J 4 bases, with 12 bases left between them. The CDR3 is 14 amino acids. CDR3 sequence: CASSEQGVIYGYTF. DNA of the CDR3: TGTGCCAGCAGTGAGCAGGGTGTAATCTATGGCTACACCTTC. The whole variable domain, remainder taken from reference TRBV2 and TRBJ1-2, is EPEVTQTPSHQVTQMGQEVILRCVPISNHLYFYWYRQILGQKVEFLVSFYNNEISEKSEIFDDQFSVERPDGSNFTLKIRSTKLEDSAMYFCASSEQGVIYGYTFGSGTRLTVV.

The genes are TRBV21-1 and TRBJ2-3; TRBD1, the D gene given by the table, was not confirmed from the DNA. TRBV21-1 is a listed pseudogene. The CDR3 is made up of 22 amino acids. CDR3 nucleotides: TGTGCCAGCAGCGAGACTTCGAATCAGGGAAAGGGTAGTCGTAGATCTACAGATACGCAGTATTTT. Its translation: CASSETSNQGKGSRRSTDTQYF.

The chain recombines TRBV7-9 with TRBJ2-1; tentatively, D is TRBD2 (5 bases). Trimming removed 4 bases at V and 3 bases at J, with 19 bases between. The CDR3 is made up of 17 amino acids. The V gene's germline CDR1 is SEHNR and CDR2 FQNEAQ (reference sequence). For the CDR3, the DNA is TGTGCCAGCAGCTCACCCCGGCCAGCGGTCCTCTACAATGAGCAGTTCTTC. Its translation: CASSSPRPAVLYNEQFF. The full variable domain, completed using reference TRBV7-9 and TRBJ2-1, is DTGVSQNPRHKITKRGQNVTFRCDPISEHNRLYWYRQTLGQGPEFLTYFQNEAQLEKSRLLSDRFSAERPKGSFSTLEIQRTEQGDSAMYLCASSSPRPAVLYNEQFFGPGTRLTVL.

This clone is a singleton in its sample. J is TRBJ2-5 and V is TRBV7-8; 9 bases line up with TRBD2. Losses at the gene ends were 2 bases for V and 1 base for J; bases not matched to a gene: 5. Germline CDR1 SGHVS, CDR2 FQNEAQ. The CDR3 contains 16 residues. The CDR3 protein is CASSLQASGVQETQYF. The DNA of the CDR3 is TGTGCCAGCAGCTTACAGGCTAGCGGGGTCCAAGAGACCCAGTACTTC.

This chain joins TRBV6-4 and TRBJ1-1, with D unclear. The CDR3 is 14 residues long. Trimming pared 3 bases from V and 5 bases from J, leaving 13 bases between. Germline V gene lookup returns CDR1 MRHNA and CDR2 SNTAGT. The CDR3 coding sequence is TGTGCCAGCAGTGAAAACCCTCAGGATACTGAAGCTTTCTTT. It specifies CASSENPQDTEAFF.

CDR3 DNA sequence: TGTGCCAGCACCCTTTCCGGGACAGGGGTCTACAATGAGCAGTTCTTC. Translation gives CASTLSGTGVYNEQFF. V and J are TRBV27 and TRBJ2-1; TRBD1 matches 10 bases. The CDR3 has 16 residues. The junction had 9 bases not matched to a gene; V was cut back by 7 bases and J by 3 bases. The germline V gene has CDR1 MNHEY and CDR2 SMNVEV (reference sequence).

The rearrangement uses TRBV6-1 and TRBJ2-3; D perhaps matches TRBD2 (6 bases). CDR1 is MNHNS, CDR2 SASEGT, per germline. The CDR3 length is 14 residues. The V end lost 6 bases, the J end lost 3 bases, and 13 bases lay between the germline ends. The CDR3 here is CASRLGGDTDTQYF. The CDR3 DNA is TGTGCCAGCAGGTTAGGAGGGGATACAGATACGCAGTATTTT.

The chain couples TRBV28 to TRBJ2-7, with D perhaps matching TRBD2 (6 bases). V gave up 8 bases and J gave up 3 bases, with 17 bases separating them. The germline gives CDR1 MDHEN, CDR2 SYDVKM. The CDR3 runs to 14 residues. CDR3 sequence reads: CASSPGLEGYEQYF. In nucleotides, the CDR3 is TGTGCCAGCTCCCCGGGACTCGAAGGCTACGAGCAGTACTTC. Full variable domain (outside the CDR3, taken from reference TRBV28 and TRBJ2-7): DVKVTQSSRYLVKRTGEKVFLECVQDMDHENMFWYRQDPGLGLRLIYFSYDVKMKEKGDIPEGYSVSREKKERFSLILESASTNQTSMYLCASSPGLEGYEQYFGPGTRLTVT.

J is TRBJ2-7 and V is TRBV9, with TRBD2 matching 8 bases. The CDR3 loop spans 15 amino acids. V shed 0 bases, J shed 0 bases, and the junction held 2 bases outside the gene matches. Germline CDR1 SGDLS, CDR2 YYNGEE. This CDR3 is CASSVGSGNSYEQYF. The CDR3 nucleotides read TGTGCCAGCAGCGTAGGTAGCGGGAACTCCTACGAGCAGTACTTC.

The gene calls are TRBV2 and TRBJ2-1, with D possibly matching TRBD2 (6 bases). Germline CDR1 reads SNHLY; CDR2 reads FYNNEI. The CDR3 has 16 amino acids. Trimming removed 1 base at V and 4 bases at J, with 14 bases between. Here the CDR3 DNA reads TGTGCCAGCAGTGAAGGGACGAATGGGAGGTACAATGAGCAGTTCTTC. Translating gives CASSEGTNGRYNEQFF.

V is TRBV7-9 and J is TRBJ2-3; no reliable D call. The V end lost 5 bases, the J end lost 6 bases, and 18 bases lay between the germline ends. Germline V gives CDR1 SEHNR, CDR2 FQNEAQ (reference sequence). This CDR3 has 15 amino acids. The CDR3 region has the DNA TGTGCCAGCAGCCCTCGCGGTGGGTTATCGGATACGCAGTATTTT. Amino acid sequence: CASSPRGGLSDTQYF.

The chain couples TRBV7-9 to TRBJ2-5, with 8 bases identical to TRBD2. Germline lookup yields CDR1 SEHNR and CDR2 FQNEAQ (reference sequence). The CDR3 spans 16 residues. V trimming: 3 bases; J trimming: 0 bases; junction bases outside the gene matches: 6. This CDR3 reads CASSFPASGYQETQYF. In DNA, the CDR3 is TGTGCCAGCAGCTTTCCCGCTAGCGGGTACCAAGAGACCCAGTACTTC.

This clone has more than one count but fewer than ten. This rearrangement joins TRBV19 to TRBJ1-2; 8 bases align to TRBD1. The junction had 8 bases not matched to a gene; V was cut back by 8 bases and J by 0 bases. The length of the CDR3 is 15 residues. The germline gives CDR1 LNHDA, CDR2 SQIVND (reference sequence). CDR3 DNA sequence: TGTGCCAGTTATCTGACAGGGGCCGCTAACTATGGCTACACCTTC. This gives the protein CASYLTGAANYGYTF.

This clone has a single count. The chain has TRBV28 and TRBJ1-5; D is uncertain. V was cut by 5 bases and J by 2 bases, with 16 bases left in between. CDR1 and CDR2 from the germline V gene are MDHEN and SYDVKM. This CDR3 comprises 16 residues. The CDR3 is CASSAYRGSGNQPQHF. DNA for the CDR3: TGTGCCAGCAGTGCCTATCGAGGAAGTGGCAATCAGCCCCAGCATTTT.

This clone was detected a few times. The rearrangement joins TRBV19 to TRBJ1-2; no firm D call. From germline, CDR1 is LNHDA and CDR2 SQIVND (reference sequence). Trimming shortened V by 6 bases and J by 3 bases, and 14 bases separated the two germline ends. The CDR3 extends over 14 amino acids. The CDR3 is CASSPLTGDYGYTF. Written as DNA, the CDR3 is TGTGCCAGTAGCCCCCTGACGGGAGACTATGGCTACACCTTC. The variable domain in full, with the rest retrieved from reference TRBV19 and TRBJ1-2, is DGGITQSPKYLFRKEGQNVTLSCEQNLNHDAMYWYRQDPGQGLRLIYYSQIVNDFQKGDIAEGYSVSREKKESFPLTVTSAQKNPTAFYLCASSPLTGDYGYTFGSGTRLTVV.

V is TRBV15 and J is TRBJ2-3; D gene ambiguous. CDR1 and CDR2 (germline): LNHNV, YYDKDF (reference sequence). V gave up 1 base and J gave up 2 bases, with 13 bases separating them. The CDR3 runs to 16 residues. The CDR3 is CATSRGTSHNTDTQYF. As DNA, the CDR3 is TGTGCCACCAGCAGAGGTACATCGCATAACACAGATACGCAGTATTTT. Full variable domain (rest looked up from reference TRBV15 and TRBJ2-3): DAMVIQNPRYQVTQFGKPVTLSCSQTLNHNVMYWYQQKSSQAPKLLFHYYDKDFNNEADTPDNFQSRRPNTSFCFLDIRSPGLGDTAMYLCATSRGTSHNTDTQYFGPGTRLTVL.

A note on this clone: Its ends do not fully match the called genes, so a read error is possible. CDR3 DNA sequence: TGTGCCTGCAGCCAAACACTGGGGGGTTCCTACGAGCAGTACTTC. This translates into CACSQTLGGSYEQYF. The chain carries TRBV6-5 and TRBJ2-7, with D perhaps matching TRBD2 (6 bases). The germline CDR1 and CDR2 sequences are MNHEY and SVGAGI. This CDR3 region has 15 residues.

The J gene is TRBJ1-5, the V gene TRBV6-6; D is undetermined. CDR1 is MNHNY, CDR2 SVGAGI, per germline (reference sequence). V was clipped by 2 bases and J by 1 base, with 6 bases between them. This CDR3 is built from 14 residues. CDR3 DNA: TGTGCCAGCAGTTACCCGGAGAGCAATCAGCCCCAGCATTTT. This gives the protein CASSYPESNQPQHF.

This chain connects TRBV5-5 to TRBJ2-6, with D tentatively TRBD2 (6 bases). Trimming took off 4 bases at V and 0 bases at J, with 14 bases between the two ends. The CDR3 runs 17 residues. Germline CDR1 is SGHKS and CDR2 is YYEKEE (reference sequence). The CDR3 region has the DNA TGTGCCAGCAGCCCGGGACTGGCAAGCTCTGGGGCCAACGTCCTGACTTTC. Its protein product is CASSPGLASSGANVLTF.

In its sample, this clone was seen a few times. V and J are TRBV7-3 and TRBJ1-1; D is undetermined. The CDR3 runs to 14 residues. Germline-derived CDR1 and CDR2 are SGHTA and FQGTGA. V gave up 0 bases and J gave up 6 bases, with 11 bases separating them. The CDR3 loop is CASSLTRGDPEAFF. The CDR3 bases are TGTGCCAGCAGCTTAACACGGGGTGACCCTGAAGCTTTCTTT.